This passage covers 15 T cell receptor beta chains from one sample sequenced in a study of blood T cell repertoires in COVID-19. Some clones are missing from TCRdb's copy, which holds only in-frame ones; the method was immunoSEQ multiplex PCR. Among around 250,000 clones listed, around 87% were seen once. The sample consisted of peripheral blood. The receptors were gathered from a woman in her seventies with active or convalescent COVID-19.

The chain joins TRBV5-4 to TRBJ2-3; D uncertain. CDR3 length equals 13 residues. Germline V gene sequence: CDR1 SGHNT, CDR2 YYREEE (reference sequence). V lost 2 bases to trimming and J lost 6 bases, with 10 bases between them. The DNA of the CDR3 is TGTGCCAGCAGCTTTTCTTTCGGGGATACGCAGTATTTT. It encodes CASSFSFGDTQYF. Full variable domain (outside the CDR3, taken from reference TRBV5-4 and TRBJ2-3): ETGVTQSPTHLIKTRGQQVTLRCSSQSGHNTVSWYQQALGQGPQFIFQYYREEENGRGNFPPRFSGLQFPNYSSELNVNALELDDSALYLCASSFSFGDTQYFGPGTRLTVL.

The rearrangement uses TRBV10-3 and TRBJ1-1; weak D call: TRBD1 (5 bases). Trimming cost V 7 bases and J 7 bases, with 16 bases left between them. The CDR3 is 13 amino acids. Germline V gives CDR1 ENHRY, CDR2 SYGVKD. CDR3 residues: CAITGTGGGEAFF. The CDR3, as DNA: TGTGCCATCACCGGGACGGGGGGTGGTGAAGCTTTCTTT.

The rearrangement uses TRBV3-1 (or the pseudogene TRBV3-2) and TRBJ1-3, with a tentative D call TRBD1 (5 bases). Trimming took 4 bases from V and 4 from J, leaving 17 bases between them. This CDR3 is 16 amino acids long. The germline V gene encodes CDR1 LGHDT and CDR2 YNNKEL (reference sequence). Written as DNA, the CDR3 is TGTGCCAGCAGCCCACACGCGGCAGGGCTAGGAAACACCATATATTTT. This encodes CASSPHAAGLGNTIYF.

In its sample, this clone was seen once. This sequence joins TRBV10-3 and TRBJ2-7; 10 bases map to TRBD1. The junction had 1 base not matched to a gene; V was cut back by 7 bases and J by 4 bases. The CDR3 consists of 12 residues. Germline values: CDR1 ENHRY, CDR2 SYGVKD. This CDR3 is CAIKGQGYEQYF. CDR3 in DNA: TGTGCCATCAAGGGACAGGGGTACGAGCAGTACTTC.

This clone has a handful of counts. The V gene is TRBV7-2, the J gene TRBJ2-2; maybe TRBD2 (5 bases). The length of the CDR3 is 18 residues. Between the trimmed V and J ends, which lost 4 bases and 0 bases, there was a span of 18 bases. The germline V gene has CDR1 SGHTA and CDR2 FQGNSA. CDR3 nucleotides: TGTGCCAGCAGCTCCCCGTGGGGAGCAGAAACGAACACCGGGGAGCTGTTTTTT. It yields the protein CASSSPWGAETNTGELFF.

The chain carries TRBV27 and TRBJ2-1, with 7 bases aligning to TRBD2. This CDR3 region has 16 residues. Germline-derived CDR1 and CDR2 are MNHEY and SMNVEV (reference sequence). V gave up 8 bases and J gave up 3 bases; unmatched junction bases: 13. In nucleotides, the CDR3 is TGTGCCAGCGGTGGAGGAGCGGGGAACAACTACAATGAGCAGTTCTTC. The encoded protein is CASGGGAGNNYNEQFF.

The gene calls are TRBV2 and TRBJ2-1; a weak D match, TRBD2 (5 bases). The CDR3 loop spans 15 amino acids. Between the trimmed V and J ends, which lost 6 bases and 7 bases, there was a span of 19 bases. Germline V gene sequence: CDR1 SNHLY, CDR2 FYNNEI. CDR3 amino acids: CASRRSGLGSNEQFF. CDR3 nucleotide sequence: TGTGCCAGCAGAAGGTCGGGGTTGGGCTCTAATGAGCAGTTCTTC. Supplemented by reference TRBV2 and TRBJ2-1, the full variable domain reads EPEVTQTPSHQVTQMGQEVILRCVPISNHLYFYWYRQILGQKVEFLVSFYNNEISEKSEIFDDQFSVERPDGSNFTLKIRSTKLEDSAMYFCASRRSGLGSNEQFFGPGTRLTVL.

The V call is TRBV27, the J call TRBJ1-6; 9 bases fit TRBD1. With 5 bases clipped from V and 7 bases from J, the junction kept 3 bases outside the gene matches. Germline V gene lookup returns CDR1 MNHEY and CDR2 SMNVEV (reference sequence). CDR3 length: 14 residues. For the CDR3, the DNA is TGTGCCAGCAGTCGAGGGACAGGGAATTCACCCCTCCACTTT. This sequence encodes CASSRGTGNSPLHF.

This clone appeared a single time. The chain employs TRBV7-8 and TRBJ2-7, with 7 bases matching TRBD2. Trimming cost V 2 bases and J 0 bases; bases outside gene matches: 4. The CDR3 consists of 15 residues. The germline gives CDR1 SGHVS, CDR2 FQNEAQ. CDR3 bases: TGTGCCAGCAGCTTACGGGGGGAGAGCTCCTACGAGCAGTACTTC. Translating it yields CASSLRGESSYEQYF.

The CDR3 protein is CAISERFGNRVSGNTIYF. CDR3 nucleotide sequence: TGTGCCATCAGTGAGAGATTTGGGAACAGGGTCTCTGGAAACACCATATATTTT. The chain carries TRBV10-3 and TRBJ1-3; D is possibly TRBD1 (6 bases). V shed 2 bases and J shed 0 bases, with 17 bases lying between them. Per germline, CDR1 ENHRY and CDR2 SYGVKD. This CDR3 has 18 amino acids.

In its sample, this clone was seen a few times. This chain uses TRBV19 with TRBJ1-6; D remains unclear. Germline lookup yields CDR1 LNHDA and CDR2 SQIVND (reference sequence). Trimming stripped 10 bases from V and 7 bases from J, with 14 bases between. CDR3 size: 13 residues. The CDR3 region has the DNA TGTGCCATCAGAGCAACAGTAAATTCACCCCTCCACTTT. It specifies CAIRATVNSPLHF. Using reference TRBV19 and TRBJ1-6 for the parts outside the CDR3, the full variable domain is DGGITQSPKYLFRKEGQNVTLSCEQNLNHDAMYWYRQDPGQGLRLIYYSQIVNDFQKGDIAEGYSVSREKKESFPLTVTSAQKNPTAFYLCAIRATVNSPLHFGNGTRLTVT.

The chain couples TRBV19 to TRBJ1-2; D unclear. The CDR3 is made up of 13 amino acids. Germline CDR1 and CDR2: LNHDA and SQIVND (reference sequence). The V and J ends lost 3 bases and 6 bases respectively, with 11 bases between them. The CDR3: CASSMVSLHGYTF. CDR3 nucleotides: TGTGCCAGTAGTATGGTAAGCCTGCATGGCTACACCTTC.

This chain links TRBV27 with TRBJ2-5, with D uncertain. With 5 bases removed from V and 4 bases from J, the gap between germline ends came to 11 bases. The CDR3 totals 13 residues. CDR1 is MNHEY, CDR2 SMNVEV, per germline (reference sequence). The CDR3 is CASSPRLGETQYF. The CDR3, as DNA: TGTGCCAGCAGTCCTAGGTTGGGAGAGACCCAGTACTTC.

The J gene is TRBJ1-4, the V gene TRBV9; TRBD1 is a possible D gene (6 bases). Looked up from germline, CDR1 is SGDLS and CDR2 is YYNGEE. The CDR3 consists of 17 residues. Between the trimmed V and J ends, which lost 0 bases and 8 bases, there was a span of 20 bases. CDR3 protein: CASSVGEGVNGGEKLFF. CDR3 sequence (DNA): TGTGCCAGCAGCGTAGGGGAGGGGGTAAACGGAGGAGAAAAACTGTTTTTT.

The chain uses TRBV19 and TRBJ1-2; unclear D gene. The germline gives CDR1 LNHDA, CDR2 SQIVND (reference sequence). CDR3 length equals 13 residues. V gave up 10 bases and J gave up 0 bases, with 12 bases separating them. In DNA, the CDR3 is TGTGCCACGGTGGGCCCAGCTAACTATGGCTACACCTTC. It yields the protein CATVGPANYGYTF.